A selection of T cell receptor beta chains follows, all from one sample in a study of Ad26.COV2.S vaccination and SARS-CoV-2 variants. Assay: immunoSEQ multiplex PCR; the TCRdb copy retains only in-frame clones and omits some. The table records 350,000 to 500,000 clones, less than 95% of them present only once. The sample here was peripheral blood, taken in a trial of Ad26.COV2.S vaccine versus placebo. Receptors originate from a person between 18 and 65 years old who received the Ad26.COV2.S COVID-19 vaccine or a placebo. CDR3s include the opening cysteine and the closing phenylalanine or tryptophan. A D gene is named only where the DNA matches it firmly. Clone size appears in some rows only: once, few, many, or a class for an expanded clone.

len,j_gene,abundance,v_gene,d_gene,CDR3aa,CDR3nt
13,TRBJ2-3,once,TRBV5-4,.,CASRDSRTDTQYF,TGTGCCAGCCGGGACTCCCGTACAGATACGCAGTATTTT
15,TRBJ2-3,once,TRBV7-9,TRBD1,CASSLATGGLDTQYF,TGTGCCAGCAGCTTAGCGACAGGGGGCTTAGATACGCAGTATTTT
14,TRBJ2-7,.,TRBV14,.,CASSRTGLAYEQYF,TGTGCCAGCAGCCGAACAGGGTTGGCCTACGAGCAGTACTTC
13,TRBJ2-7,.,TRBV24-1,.,CATSSGLSHEQYF,TGTGCCACCAGTTCAGGTCTGAGCCACGAGCAGTACTTC
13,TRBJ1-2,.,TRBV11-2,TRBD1,CASSSGQNYGYTF,TGTGCCAGCAGCTCGGGACAGAACTATGGCTACACCTTC
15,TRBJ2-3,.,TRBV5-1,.,CASSFRAERTDTQYF,TGCGCCAGCAGCTTTAGGGCGGAACGCACAGATACGCAGTATTTT
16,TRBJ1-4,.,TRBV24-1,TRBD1,CATSDKRDRGNEKLFF,TGTGCCACCAGTGATAAACGGGACAGGGGGAATGAAAAACTGTTTTTT
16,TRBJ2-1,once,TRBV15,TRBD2,CATSRAGLAGFNEQFF,TGTGCCACCAGCAGAGCGGGACTAGCGGGTTTCAATGAGCAGTTCTTC
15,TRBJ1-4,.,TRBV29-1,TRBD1,CSVTGTGGSNEKLFF,TGCAGCGTCACCGGGACAGGGGGCTCCAATGAAAAACTGTTTTTT
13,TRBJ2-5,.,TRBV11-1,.,CASSFGQQETQYF,TGTGCCAGCAGCTTTGGGCAGCAAGAGACCCAGTACTTC
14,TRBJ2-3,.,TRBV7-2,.,CASSLDRSTDTQYF,TGTGCCAGCAGCCTCGACAGGAGCACAGATACGCAGTATTTT
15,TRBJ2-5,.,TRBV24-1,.,CATSDPTEAGGTQYF,TGTGCCACCAGTGATCCTACAGAGGCTGGGGGGACCCAGTACTTC
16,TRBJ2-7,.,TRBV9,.,CASSVGGFQASYEQYF,TGTGCCAGCAGCGTAGGAGGATTCCAGGCTAGCTACGAGCAGTACTTC
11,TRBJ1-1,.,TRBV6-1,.,CASSKNTEAFF,TGTGCCAGCAGCAAGAACACTGAAGCTTTCTTT
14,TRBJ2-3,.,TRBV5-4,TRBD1,CASSPDRVADTQYF,TGTGCCAGCAGCCCGGACAGGGTGGCAGATACGCAGTATTTT
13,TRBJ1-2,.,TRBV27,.,CATRAPRPYGYTF,TGTGCCACCCGGGCCCCCAGGCCCTATGGCTACACCTTC
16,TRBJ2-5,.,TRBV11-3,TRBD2,CASSLGTSGSQETQYF,TGTGCCAGCAGCTTAGGTACTAGCGGGTCTCAAGAGACCCAGTACTTC
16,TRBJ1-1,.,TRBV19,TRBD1,CASSREPTGGWTEAFF,TGTGCCAGTAGTAGAGAACCGACAGGGGGTTGGACTGAAGCTTTCTTT
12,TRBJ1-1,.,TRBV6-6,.,CASTIRNTEAFF,TGTGCCAGCACAATCAGGAACACTGAAGCTTTCTTT
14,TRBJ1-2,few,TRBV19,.,CASSRELENYGYTF,TGTGCCAGTAGTAGGGAGCTGGAGAACTATGGCTACACCTTC
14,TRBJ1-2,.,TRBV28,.,CASKLGGLRYGYTF,TGTGCCAGCAAATTGGGGGGGCTAAGGTATGGCTACACCTTC
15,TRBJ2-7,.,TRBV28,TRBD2,CASSLLREAIPEQYF,TGTGCCAGCAGTTTATTGCGGGAGGCCATCCCCGAGCAGTACTTC
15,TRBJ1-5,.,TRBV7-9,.,CASSPEGVGNQPQHF,TGTGCCAGCAGCCCCGAAGGAGTAGGCAATCAGCCCCAGCATTTT
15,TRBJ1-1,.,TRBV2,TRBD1,CASSVSTGVNTEAFF,TGTGCCAGCAGTGTATCGACAGGGGTAAACACTGAAGCTTTCTTT
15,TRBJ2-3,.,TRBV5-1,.,CASSGVGGGTDTQYF,TGCGCCAGCAGCGGGGTCGGCGGGGGCACAGATACGCAGTATTTT
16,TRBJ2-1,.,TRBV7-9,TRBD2,CASSSWGLANYNEQFF,TGTGCCAGCAGCTCCTGGGGACTAGCTAACTACAATGAGCAGTTCTTC
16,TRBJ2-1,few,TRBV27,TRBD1,CASSLRPGGSYNEQFF,TGTGCCAGCAGTTTACGGCCAGGGGGCTCCTACAATGAGCAGTTCTTC
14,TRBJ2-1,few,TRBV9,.,CASSVGGGLNEQFF,TGTGCCAGCAGCGTAGGCGGGGGCCTGAATGAGCAGTTCTTC
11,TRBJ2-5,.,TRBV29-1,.,CSVEDRETQYF,TGCAGCGTTGAAGATCGAGAGACCCAGTACTTC
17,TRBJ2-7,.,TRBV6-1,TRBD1,CASSEGIRDRGFGEQYF,TGTGCCAGCAGCGAAGGAATCCGGGACAGGGGTTTTGGCGAGCAGTACTTC
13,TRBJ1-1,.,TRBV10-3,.,CAITVGVGTEAFF,TGTGCCATCACCGTCGGGGTGGGCACTGAAGCTTTCTTT
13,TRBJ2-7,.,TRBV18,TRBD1,CASSPSTGDEQYF,TGTGCCAGCTCACCCTCGACAGGGGACGAGCAGTACTTC
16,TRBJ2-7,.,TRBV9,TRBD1,CASSVGGTGVMYEQYF,TGTGCCAGCAGCGTAGGGGGGACAGGGGTGATGTACGAGCAGTACTTC
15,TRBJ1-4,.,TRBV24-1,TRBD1,CATSDGTGLEEKLFF,TGTGCCACCAGTGACGGGACAGGGCTGGAAGAAAAACTGTTTTTT
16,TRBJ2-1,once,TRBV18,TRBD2,CASSGPGTSGRVEQFF,TGTGCCAGCTCGGGACCCGGGACTAGCGGGAGAGTTGAGCAGTTCTTC
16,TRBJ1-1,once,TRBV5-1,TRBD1,CASSRDRVGSAPTAFF,TGCGCCAGCAGCCGGGACAGGGTGGGTTCGGCCCCCACAGCTTTCTTT
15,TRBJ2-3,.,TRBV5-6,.,CASLGKGASEDTQYF,TGTGCCAGCCTTGGAAAGGGTGCTAGCGAGGATACGCAGTATTTT
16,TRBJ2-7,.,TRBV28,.,CASSLWGRPLTYEQYF,TGTGCCAGCTCTCTTTGGGGTAGGCCTCTTACCTACGAGCAGTACTTC